These 2 T cell receptor beta chains were all obtained from the same sample, sequenced in a study of radiotherapy plus CTLA-4 blockade in lung cancer. Method: immunoSEQ multiplex PCR; TCRdb's copy keeps in-frame clones and lacks some. The sample yields 95,000 to 150,000 clones, around 90% seen once. Sequenced here: peripheral blood, sampled from a patient treated with radiotherapy plus ipilimumab. The receptors were gathered from a human donor with non-small cell lung cancer that progressed on radiotherapy plus ipilimumab.

Only one count was recorded for this clone. The chain is built from TRBV7-8 and TRBJ1-1; the match to TRBD1 covers 7 bases. The CDR3 length is 14 residues. The V gene's germline CDR1 is SGHVS and CDR2 FQNEAQ. J lost 3 bases, V lost 6 bases, and 7 bases had no gene match. The chain's CDR3 is CASSFDRVDTEAFF. The CDR3 DNA reads as TGTGCCAGCAGTTTTGACAGGGTTGACACTGAAGCTTTCTTT. Full variable domain (remainder filled in from reference TRBV7-8 and TRBJ1-1): GAGVSQSPRYKVAKRGQDVALRCDPISGHVSLFWYQQALGQGPEFLTYFQNEAQLDKSGLPSDRFFAERPEGSVSTLKIQRTQQEDSAVYLCASSFDRVDTEAFFGQGTRLTVV.

J is TRBJ2-4 and V is TRBV9; D unresolved. Trimming stripped 0 bases from V and 2 bases from J, with 9 bases between. The CDR3 has 15 amino acids. In germline, CDR1 is SGDLS, CDR2 YYNGEE. CDR3 sequence (DNA): TGTGCCAGCAGCGTAGAAGCAGACCCCAAAAACATTCAGTACTTC. It yields the protein CASSVEADPKNIQYF.